Listed here are 5 T cell receptor beta chains from one sample, sequenced in a study of T cells after yellow fever vaccination. TCRdb used MiXCR to reprocess the 5' RACE reads, holding one entry per CDR3 protein. The table lists about 260,000 distinct CDR3 sequences, around 3.5% of them singletons. The source material was PBMCs, sampled 15 days after the yellow fever booster vaccination. These receptors were collected from a man between 18 and 35 years old who received the YFV17D yellow fever vaccine.

The rearrangement links TRBV7-2 to TRBJ1-5; D ambiguous. The CDR3 loop spans 14 amino acids. V was cut by 5 bases and J by 2 bases, with 10 bases left in between. Germline values: CDR1 SGHTA, CDR2 FQGNSA. For the CDR3, the DNA is TGTGCCAGCAGCCCTTCGGATCGCAATCAGCCCCAGCATTTT. As protein: CASSPSDRNQPQHF.

This clonotype occurred many times. V gene TRBV21-1 combines with J gene TRBJ1-3; the table's D call of TRBD1 was not tested on the DNA. TRBV21-1 has pseudogene status. CDR3 length equals 20 residues. The CDR3 sequence is CAGICRRTGGEYIAGNTIYF. In nucleotides, the CDR3 is TGTGCCGGAATTTGCCGGAGGACAGGGGGCGAGTACATCGCTGGAAACACCATATATTTT.

This clonotype was seen ten or more times. The chain has TRBV7-9 and TRBJ1-2; 8 positions agree with TRBD1. This CDR3 is built from 17 residues. J was trimmed by 3 bases and V by 4 bases; bases with no gene match: 13. Germline CDR1 SEHNR, CDR2 FQNEAQ (reference sequence). The CDR3 loop is CASSSRGQGRFDYGYTF. CDR3 bases: TGTGCCAGCAGCTCACGAGGACAGGGAAGGTTTGACTATGGCTACACCTTC.

Many counts were recorded for this clonotype. The chain carries TRBV6-2 or TRBV6-3 and TRBJ1-6; D unclear. Trimming pared 11 bases from V and 10 bases from J, leaving 15 bases between. There are 12 residues in the CDR3. Germline V CDR1 and CDR2: MNHEY, SVGEGT. CDR3 residues: CASARTGSPLHF. CDR3 bases: TGTGCCTCGGCCAGGACGGGATCACCCCTCCACTTT.

This clonotype was picked up many times. The chain couples TRBV7-2 to TRBJ2-7, with TRBD2 as a possible D gene (6 bases). The V gene lost 5 bases and the J gene lost 2 bases, with 10 bases spanning the gap. The length of the CDR3 is 13 residues. Germline-derived CDR1 and CDR2 are SGHTA and FQGNSA. CDR3 coding DNA: TGTGCCAGCAGCCAACTAGCTGCCTACGAGCAGTACTTC. The encoded protein is CASSQLAAYEQYF. The entire variable domain, with the rest obtained from reference TRBV7-2 and TRBJ2-7, is as follows: GAGVSQSPSNKVTEKGKDVELRCDPISGHTALYWYRQSLGQGLEFLIYFQGNSAPDKSGLPSDRFSAERTGGSVSTLTIQRTQQEDSAVYLCASSQLAAYEQYFGPGTRLTVT.